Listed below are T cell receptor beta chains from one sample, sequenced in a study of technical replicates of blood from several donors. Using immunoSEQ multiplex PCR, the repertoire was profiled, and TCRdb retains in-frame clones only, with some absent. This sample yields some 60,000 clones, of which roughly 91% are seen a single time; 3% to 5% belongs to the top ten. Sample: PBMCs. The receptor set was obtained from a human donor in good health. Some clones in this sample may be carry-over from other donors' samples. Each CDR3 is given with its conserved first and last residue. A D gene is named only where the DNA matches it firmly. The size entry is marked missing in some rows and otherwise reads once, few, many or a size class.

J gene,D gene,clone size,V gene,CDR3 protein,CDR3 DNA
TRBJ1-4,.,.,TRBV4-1,CASSQEKTATNEKLFF,TGCGCCAGCAGCCAAGAGAAGACAGCAACTAATGAAAAACTGTTTTTT
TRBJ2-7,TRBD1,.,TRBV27,CASSSRTGSSYEQYF,TGTGCCAGCAGTTCGCGGACAGGGAGCTCCTACGAGCAGTACTTC
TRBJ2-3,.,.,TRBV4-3,CASSHWRSGIDTQYF,TGCGCCAGCAGCCACTGGCGGTCCGGCATCGATACGCAGTATTTT
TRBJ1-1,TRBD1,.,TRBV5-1,CASSSPTTGGGSTEAFF,TGCGCCAGCAGCTCCCCAACGACAGGGGGCGGTTCTACTGAAGCTTTCTTT
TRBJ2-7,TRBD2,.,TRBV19,CASSLQREGSYEQYF,TGTGCCAGTAGCCTCCAGCGGGAGGGGAGTTACGAGCAGTACTTC
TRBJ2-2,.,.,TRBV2,CASRATYTGELFF,TGTGCCAGCAGAGCCACCTACACCGGGGAGCTGTTTTTT
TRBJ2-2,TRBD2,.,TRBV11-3,CASSMGRAGVRTGELFF,TGTGCCAGCAGCATGGGCCGAGCGGGAGTACGGACCGGGGAGCTGTTTTTT
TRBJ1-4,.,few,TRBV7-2,CASSLGQTGTNEKLFF,TGTGCCAGCAGCTTAGGGCAGACAGGCACCAATGAAAAACTGTTTTTT
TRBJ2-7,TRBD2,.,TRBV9,CASSVETSGTYEQYF,TGTGCCAGCAGCGTAGAGACTAGCGGAACCTACGAGCAGTACTTC
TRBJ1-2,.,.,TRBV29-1,CSVGSGYGYTF,TGCAGCGTTGGGAGTGGCTATGGCTACACCTTC
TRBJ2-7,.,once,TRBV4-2,CASSQDWNRAYEQYF,TGTGCCAGCAGCCAAGATTGGAACAGGGCCTACGAGCAGTACTTC
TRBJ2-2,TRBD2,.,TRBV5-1,CASSLSSGGALGTGELFF,TGCGCCAGCAGCTTATCAAGCGGGGGGGCCTTGGGCACCGGGGAGCTGTTTTTT
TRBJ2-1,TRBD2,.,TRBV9,CASSIDAGGRLFF,TGTGCCAGCAGCATCGACGCGGGGGGGCGTCTGTTCTTC
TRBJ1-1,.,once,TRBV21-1,CASRSGFRGTEAFF,TGTGCCAGCAGGTCCGGATTCAGAGGGACTGAAGCTTTCTTT
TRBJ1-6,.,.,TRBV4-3,CASSLSRGGFTYNSPLHF,TGCGCCAGCAGCCTCAGTCGTGGAGGTTTCACCTATAATTCACCCCTCCACTTT
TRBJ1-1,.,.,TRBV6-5,CASSLRKELGAFF,TGTGCCAGCAGCCTGCGAAAGGAACTAGGAGCTTTCTTT
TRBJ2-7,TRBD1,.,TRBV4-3,CASSQDETQGGSYEQYF,TGCGCCAGCAGCCAAGACGAGACTCAAGGGGGCAGTTACGAGCAGTACTTC
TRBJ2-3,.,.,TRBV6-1,CASSGRGAASTDTQYF,TGTGCCAGCAGTGGACGCGGGGCCGCTAGCACAGATACGCAGTATTTT
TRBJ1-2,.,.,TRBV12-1,CASHTRVEFYGYTF,TGTGCCAGCCACACGAGGGTGGAGTTCTATGGCTACACCTTC
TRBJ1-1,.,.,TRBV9,CASSVEWGGTEAFF,TGTGCCAGCAGCGTAGAATGGGGGGGCACTGAAGCTTTCTTT
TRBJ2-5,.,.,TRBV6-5,CASSMSKLQETQYF,TGTGCCAGCAGCATGTCGAAACTCCAAGAGACCCAGTACTTC
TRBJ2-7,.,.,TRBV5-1,CASSDLKTKSYEQYF,TGCGCCAGCAGCGACTTAAAAACGAAGTCCTACGAGCAGTACTTC
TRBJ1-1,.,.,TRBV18,CASSPRIADTEAFF,TGTGCCAGCTCACCAAGGATAGCCGACACTGAAGCTTTCTTT
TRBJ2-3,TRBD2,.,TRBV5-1,CASIPSGASTDTQYF,TGCGCCAGCATTCCTAGCGGGGCTAGCACAGATACGCAGTATTTT
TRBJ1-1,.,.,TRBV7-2,CASSLAESTEAFF,TGTGCCAGCAGCTTAGCGGAGTCTACTGAAGCTTTCTTT
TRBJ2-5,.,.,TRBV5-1,CASSLVWGQGRETQYF,TGCGCCAGCAGCTTGGTCTGGGGGCAGGGCCGGGAGACCCAGTACTTC
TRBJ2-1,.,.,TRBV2,CASSGAKRWNEQFF,TGTGCCAGCAGTGGGGCTAAAAGGTGGAATGAGCAGTTCTTC
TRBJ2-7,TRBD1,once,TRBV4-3,CASSQARTGYYEQYF,TGCGCCAGCAGCCAAGCACGGACAGGATACTACGAGCAGTACTTC
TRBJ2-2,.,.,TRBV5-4,CASSFSDRNTGELFF,TGTGCCAGCAGCTTTAGCGATAGGAACACCGGGGAGCTGTTTTTT
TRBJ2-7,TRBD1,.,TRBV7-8,CASRQKGQGLVGEQYF,TGTGCCAGCAGGCAGAAGGGACAGGGACTGGTTGGCGAGCAGTACTTC
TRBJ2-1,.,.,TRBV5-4,CASSRKTGPNEQFF,TGTGCCAGCAGCAGGAAGACAGGCCCCAATGAGCAGTTCTTC
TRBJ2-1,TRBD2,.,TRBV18,CASSHMGREGLNEQFF,TGTGCCAGCTCCCATATGGGGCGGGAGGGCCTCAATGAGCAGTTCTTC
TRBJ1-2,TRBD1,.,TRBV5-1,CASSSTGGLGYTF,TGCGCCAGCAGCTCTACAGGGGGGCTTGGCTACACCTTC
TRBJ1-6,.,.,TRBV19,CASSFNTRSYNSPLHF,TGTGCCAGTAGTTTCAACACCCGCTCCTATAATTCACCCCTCCACTTT
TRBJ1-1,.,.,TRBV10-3,CAITQAAKNTEAFF,TGTGCCATCACCCAGGCAGCCAAGAACACTGAAGCTTTCTTT
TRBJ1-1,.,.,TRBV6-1,CASSEALRGTNTEAFF,TGTGCCAGCAGTGAAGCGCTTCGGGGGACGAACACTGAAGCTTTCTTT
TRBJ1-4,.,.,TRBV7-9,CASSDSGSEKLFF,TGTGCCAGCAGCGACAGTGGATCTGAAAAACTGTTTTTT
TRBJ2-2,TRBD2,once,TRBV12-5,CASGPGEGGELFF,TGTGCTAGTGGGCCCGGGGAGGGCGGGGAGCTGTTTTTT
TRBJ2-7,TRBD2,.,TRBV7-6,CASSPSMGGRANHEQYF,TGTGCCAGCAGCCCTTCAATGGGCGGGAGGGCCAACCACGAGCAGTACTTC
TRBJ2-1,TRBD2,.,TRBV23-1,CASSHRRLAGDPAVGNEQFF,TGCGCCAGCAGTCATCGCCGACTAGCGGGGGACCCCGCGGTGGGAAATGAGCAGTTCTTC
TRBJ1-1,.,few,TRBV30,CAWSVRGPTRRTEAFF,TGTGCCTGGAGTGTACGCGGGCCGACGAGGAGGACTGAAGCTTTCTTT
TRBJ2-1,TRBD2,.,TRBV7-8,CASSFVAGGGSEQFF,TGTGCCAGCAGCTTCGTAGCGGGGGGGGGTAGCGAGCAGTTCTTC
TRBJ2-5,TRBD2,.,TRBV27,CASSLRREGRETQYF,TGTGCCAGCAGTTTAAGGCGGGAGGGCCGGGAGACCCAGTACTTC
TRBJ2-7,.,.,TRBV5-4,CASSLSLGVRGREQYF,TGTGCCAGCAGCTTGAGCTTGGGTGTTAGGGGAAGGGAGCAGTACTTC
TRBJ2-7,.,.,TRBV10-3,CAISESGADSADEQYF,TGTGCCATCAGTGAGTCGGGGGCAGATAGTGCGGACGAGCAGTACTTC
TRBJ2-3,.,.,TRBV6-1,CASTEGQTDTQYF,TGTGCCAGCACGGAAGGACAGACAGATACGCAGTATTTT
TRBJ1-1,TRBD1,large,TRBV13,CASSSGQGREAFF,TGTGCCAGCAGCTCGGGACAGGGCCGTGAAGCTTTCTTT
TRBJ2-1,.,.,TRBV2,CASRHRVSYNEQFF,TGTGCCAGCAGACACAGGGTCTCCTACAATGAGCAGTTCTTC
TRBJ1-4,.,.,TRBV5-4,CASSSNRSPNEKLFF,TGTGCCAGCAGCTCTAACAGGAGCCCTAATGAAAAACTGTTTTTT
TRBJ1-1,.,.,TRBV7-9,CASSPGYTEAFF,TGTGCCAGCAGCCCCGGGTACACTGAAGCTTTCTTT